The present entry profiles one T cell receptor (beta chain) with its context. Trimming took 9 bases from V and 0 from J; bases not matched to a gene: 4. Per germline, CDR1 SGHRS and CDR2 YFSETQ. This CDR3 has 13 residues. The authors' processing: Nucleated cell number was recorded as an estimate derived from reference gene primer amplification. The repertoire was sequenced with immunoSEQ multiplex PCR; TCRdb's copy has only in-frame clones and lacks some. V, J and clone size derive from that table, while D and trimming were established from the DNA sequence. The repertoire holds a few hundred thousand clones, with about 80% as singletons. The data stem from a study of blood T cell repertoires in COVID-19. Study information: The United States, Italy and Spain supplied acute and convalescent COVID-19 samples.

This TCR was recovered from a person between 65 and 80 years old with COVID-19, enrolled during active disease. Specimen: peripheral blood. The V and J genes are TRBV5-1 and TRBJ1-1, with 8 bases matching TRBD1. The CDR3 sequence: CATKGQVNTEAFF. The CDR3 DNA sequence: TGCGCCACCAAGGGACAGGTGAACACTGAAGCTTTCTTT.